Following are 21 T cell receptor beta chains from one sample sequenced in a study of CD8+ T cells in alopecia areata. Treatment: oral pan-JAK inhibitor, 5-10 mg twice daily. Investigators isolated RNA and reverse transcribed it into cDNA to act as the sequencing template. Method: immunoSEQ multiplex PCR; TCRdb's copy keeps in-frame clones and lacks some. The table lists roughly 200,000 clones, about 60% of them singletons. This material consisted of CD8+ T cells sorted from blood, taken at week 24, from a patient treated with tofacitinib. Receptors originate from a human donor with alopecia areata.

This clone appeared a few times. J is TRBJ1-1 and V is TRBV29-1, with D perhaps TRBD1 (5 bases). V shed 4 bases and J shed 0 bases, with 6 bases lying between them. Germline-derived CDR1 and CDR2 are SQVTM and ANQGSEA. The CDR3 covers 12 residues. The CDR3 DNA reads as TGCAGCGTTGGACAGCTGAACACTGAAGCTTTCTTT. This codes for CSVGQLNTEAFF.

The CDR3 nucleotides are TGTGCCAGCAGTCCTAGTGCTGGGGCCAACGTCCTGACTTTC. As protein: CASSPSAGANVLTF. The chain recombines TRBV27 with TRBJ2-6; D gene ambiguous. The CDR3 spans 14 residues. In germline, CDR1 is MNHEY, CDR2 SMNVEV (reference sequence). V shed 5 bases and J shed 2 bases, with 7 bases lying between them.

V and J are TRBV6-4 and TRBJ1-2; D gene uncertain. The germline V gene encodes CDR1 MRHNA and CDR2 SNTAGT. V lost 10 bases to trimming and J lost 1 base, with 13 bases between them. The CDR3 sequence is 13 residues long. The CDR3 nucleotides are TGTGCCACCCTCCGGGGATATAACTATGGCTACACCTTC. It yields the protein CATLRGYNYGYTF.

This clone was counted only a few times. V gene TRBV13 combines with J gene TRBJ2-7; 10 positions match TRBD2. CDR1 is PRHDT and CDR2 is FYEKMQ in the germline V gene (reference sequence). V lost 3 bases and J lost 3; bases outside the gene matches: 2. The CDR3 runs 14 residues. The CDR3 bases are TGTGCCAGCAGCTTGAGCGGGGGGGACTACGAGCAGTACTTC. Protein sequence: CASSLSGGDYEQYF. Filled out from reference TRBV13 and TRBJ2-7, the complete variable domain reads AAGVIQSPRHLIKEKRETATLKCYPIPRHDTVYWYQQGPGQDPQFLISFYEKMQSDKGSIPDRFSAQQFSDYHSELNMSSLELGDSALYFCASSLSGGDYEQYFGPGTRLTVT.

The table lists this clone with a few counts. The same CDR3 also results from other DNA sequences found in this sample. This chain uses TRBV5-6 with TRBJ1-5; D remains unclear. V was pared by 3 bases and J by 6 bases, with 7 bases between. Germline CDR1 and CDR2: SGHDT and YYEEEE. CDR3 length equals 12 residues. The CDR3 coding sequence is TGTGCCAGCAGCTCCGGAATTCAGCCCCAGCATTTT. Translating gives CASSSGIQPQHF.

The chain has TRBV4-1 and TRBJ2-2; possibly TRBD1 for D (5 bases). V was cut by 0 bases and J by 8 bases, with 13 bases left in between. Germline-derived CDR1 and CDR2 are MGHRA and YSYEKL. The CDR3 covers 15 residues. CDR3 sequence reads: CASSQEQVQHGELFF. The CDR3 DNA follows: TGCGCCAGCAGCCAAGAACAGGTTCAACATGGGGAGCTGTTTTTT.

The rearrangement links TRBV4-2 to TRBJ2-5; D might be TRBD2 (5 bases). Germline CDR1 LGHNA, CDR2 YNFKEQ. V lost 0 bases and J 2 bases, leaving 16 bases between the germline ends. The CDR3 spans 17 residues. DNA for the CDR3: TGTGCCAGCAGCCAAGATGCGGACTGGGTAGCGCAAGAGACCCAGTACTTC. Its translation is CASSQDADWVAQETQYF.

The J gene is TRBJ2-1, the V gene TRBV19; either TRBD1 or TRBD2 may supply D (6 bases each). V lost 4 bases and J lost 9, with 10 bases in between. The germline V gene encodes CDR1 LNHDA and CDR2 SQIVND (reference sequence). The CDR3 spans 12 residues. The CDR3 protein is CASSTRGAEQFF. The CDR3 nucleotides are TGTGCCAGTAGTACGAGGGGGGCTGAGCAGTTCTTC.

Here the CDR3 reads CASSVDSRASYTF. In DNA, the CDR3 is TGTGCCAGCAGCGTAGATTCCAGGGCTTCCTACACCTTC. This chain uses TRBV9 with TRBJ1-2; D perhaps matches TRBD1 (5 bases). Germline V CDR1 and CDR2: SGDLS, YYNGEE. The CDR3 spans 13 residues. The V end was cut by 0 bases, the J end by 10 bases, with 13 bases between.

The chain combines TRBV6-5 with TRBJ2-7; D gene uncertain. Germline-derived CDR1 and CDR2 are MNHEY and SVGAGI. CDR3 length: 14 residues. Deletions cut 2 bases from V and 5 bases from J, with 13 bases between. The CDR3 spells CASSYQDQRDEQYF. Written as DNA, the CDR3 is TGTGCCAGCAGTTACCAGGACCAAAGAGACGAGCAGTACTTC.

V gene TRBV25-1 combines with J gene TRBJ2-7; possibly TRBD1 for D (6 bases). Trimming stripped 1 base from V and 0 bases from J, with 10 bases between. The CDR3 covers 15 residues. Germline CDR1 reads MGHDK; CDR2 reads SYGVNS. CDR3 sequence: CASSEWGPYSYEQYF. DNA of the CDR3: TGTGCCAGCAGTGAATGGGGGCCATACTCCTACGAGCAGTACTTC.

The rearrangement uses TRBV2 and TRBJ1-5; TRBD1 aligns across 7 bases. CDR3 length equals 18 residues. Unmatched junction bases numbered 18, after V lost 5 bases and J lost 5 bases. Germline V gene sequence: CDR1 SNHLY, CDR2 FYNNEI. The CDR3 nucleotides read TGTGCCAGCAGTACCTCAGGAGGAGACAGGGTGGACGATCAGCCCCAGCATTTT. It codes for CASSTSGGDRVDDQPQHF.

This chain links TRBV30 with TRBJ2-5, with TRBD1 identical over 11 bases. Germline lookup yields CDR1 GTSNPN and CDR2 SVGIG (reference sequence). The length of the CDR3 is 14 residues. The ends lost 1 base at V and 6 bases at J; junction bases unmatched: 4. The CDR3 sequence: CAWSAGQGEKTQYF. DNA for the CDR3: TGTGCCTGGAGTGCGGGACAGGGGGAAAAGACCCAGTACTTC.

The chain links TRBV30 to TRBJ2-3, with D maybe TRBD1 (6 bases). V was cut by 5 bases and J by 1 base, with 13 bases left in between. This CDR3 has 14 amino acids. Looked up from germline, CDR1 is GTSNPN and CDR2 is SVGIG (reference sequence). The CDR3 sequence is CAWDTGTGTDTQYF. The DNA for the CDR3 is TGTGCCTGGGACACAGGGACGGGCACAGATACGCAGTATTTT.

This clone has just a few counts. V and J are TRBV5-1 and TRBJ2-3, with D possibly TRBD1 on 5 matching bases. This CDR3 is built from 18 residues. Trimming stripped 4 bases from V and 0 bases from J, with 21 bases between. Per the germline V gene, CDR1 is SGHRS and CDR2 is YFSETQ. The CDR3 protein is CASSPKLVTASSTDTQYF. The CDR3 DNA reads TGCGCCAGCAGCCCGAAATTAGTGACAGCCTCTAGCACAGATACGCAGTATTTT.

V is TRBV30 and J is TRBJ2-6; D might be TRBD1 or TRBD2, each matching 5 bases. The CDR3 has 16 residues. The V gene's germline CDR1 is GTSNPN and CDR2 SVGIG (reference sequence). The V and J ends lost 0 bases and 2 bases respectively, with 11 bases between them. CDR3 nucleotides: TGTGCCTGGAGTGTACCTAGGGGACCTGGGGCCAACGTCCTGACTTTC. Translating it yields CAWSVPRGPGANVLTF.

The V and J genes are TRBV4-1 and TRBJ2-1, with 12 bases lining up with TRBD2. CDR1 is MGHRA and CDR2 is YSYEKL in the germline V gene. CDR3 length: 19 residues. Losses at the gene ends were 5 bases for V and 2 bases for J; bases not matched to a gene: 13. Written as DNA, the CDR3 is TGCGCCAGCAGCAAATTACTAGCGGGGGGCCGGGGGGCCTACAATGAGCAGTTCTTC. Translated: CASSKLLAGGRGAYNEQFF.

The chain is built from TRBV29-1 and TRBJ1-2; D gene ambiguous. The V end was cut by 3 bases, the J end by 4 bases, with 6 bases between. The CDR3 loop spans 11 amino acids. Germline CDR1 is SQVTM and CDR2 is ANQGSEA. CDR3 in amino acids: CSVDGPYGYTF. The CDR3 bases are TGCAGCGTTGACGGTCCCTATGGCTACACCTTC.

The chain links TRBV27 to TRBJ1-5; a possible D gene is TRBD1 (6 bases). V lost 4 bases, J lost 4 bases, and 14 bases lay in between. The CDR3 consists of 15 residues. Per germline, CDR1 MNHEY and CDR2 SMNVEV (reference sequence). This CDR3 is CASSWGGPGNQPQHF. In DNA, the CDR3 is TGTGCCAGCAGTTGGGGGGGCCCAGGGAATCAGCCCCAGCATTTT.

V gene TRBV27 combines with J gene TRBJ2-1, with D tentatively TRBD1 (5 bases). The V and J ends lost 6 bases and 1 base respectively, with 7 bases between them. Germline lookup yields CDR1 MNHEY and CDR2 SMNVEV (reference sequence). This CDR3 is 13 amino acids long. The CDR3 DNA reads TGTGCCAGCAGAGCAGGGTCCTACAATGAGCAGTTCTTC. As protein: CASRAGSYNEQFF.

As concerns this clone: Additional DNA sequences in this sample encode the identical CDR3. This chain joins TRBV7-8 and TRBJ2-5; tentative D call: TRBD1 (6 bases). The CDR3 runs to 13 residues. Trimming removed 5 bases from V and 2 bases from J, with 9 bases in between. The germline CDR1 and CDR2 sequences are SGHVS and FQNEAQ. As DNA, the CDR3 is TGTGCCAGCAGCCTAGGACAGCAAGAGACCCAGTACTTC. This gives the protein CASSLGQQETQYF.